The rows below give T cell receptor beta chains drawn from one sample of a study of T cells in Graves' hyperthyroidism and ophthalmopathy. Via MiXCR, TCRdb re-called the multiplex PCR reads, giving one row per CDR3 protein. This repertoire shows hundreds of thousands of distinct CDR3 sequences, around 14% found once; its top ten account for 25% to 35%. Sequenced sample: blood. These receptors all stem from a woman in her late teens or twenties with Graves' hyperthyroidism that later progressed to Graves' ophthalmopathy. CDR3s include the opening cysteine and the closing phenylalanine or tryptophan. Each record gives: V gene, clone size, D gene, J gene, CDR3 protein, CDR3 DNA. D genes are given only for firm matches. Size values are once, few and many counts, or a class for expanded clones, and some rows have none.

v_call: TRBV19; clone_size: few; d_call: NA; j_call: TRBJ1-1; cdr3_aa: CATTGRGHTEAFF; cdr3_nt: TGTGCCACGACGGGGCGGGGACACACTGAAGCTTTCTTT
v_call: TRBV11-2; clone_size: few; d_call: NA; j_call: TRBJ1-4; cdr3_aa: CASHRETTGTNEKLFF; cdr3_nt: TGTGCCAGTCACAGGGAAACTACCGGAACTAATGAAAAACTGTTTTTT
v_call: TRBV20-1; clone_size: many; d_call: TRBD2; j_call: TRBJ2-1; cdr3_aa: CSAPIESGRTYNEQFF; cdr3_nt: TGCAGTGCTCCGATAGAAAGCGGGAGGACCTACAATGAGCAGTTCTTC
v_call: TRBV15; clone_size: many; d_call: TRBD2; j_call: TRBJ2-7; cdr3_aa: CATSWGLADSYEQYF; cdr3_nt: TGTGCCACCAGCTGGGGACTAGCGGACTCCTACGAGCAGTACTTC
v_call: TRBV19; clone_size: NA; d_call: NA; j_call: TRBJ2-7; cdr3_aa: CASSLTGSSRYEQYF; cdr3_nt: TGTGCCAGTAGTCTCACCGGGTCTTCCCGCTACGAGCAGTACTTC
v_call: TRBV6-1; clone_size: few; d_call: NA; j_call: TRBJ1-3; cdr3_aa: CASRGLTSGNTIYF; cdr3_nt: TGTGCCAGCAGGGGACTGACCTCTGGAAACACCATATATTTT
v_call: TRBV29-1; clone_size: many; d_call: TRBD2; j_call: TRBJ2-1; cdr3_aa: CSVGTASGSNEQFF; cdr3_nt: TGCAGCGTTGGAACGGCTAGCGGGAGCAATGAGCAGTTCTTC
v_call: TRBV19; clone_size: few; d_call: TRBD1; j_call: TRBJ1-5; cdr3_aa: CASSTGQDNQPQHF; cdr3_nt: TGTGCCAGTAGTACGGGACAGGACAATCAGCCCCAGCATTTT
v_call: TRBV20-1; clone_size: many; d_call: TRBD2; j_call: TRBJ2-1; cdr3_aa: CSASNRASGSSTYNEQFF; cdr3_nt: TGCAGTGCGTCGAATCGGGCTAGCGGGAGTTCGACCTACAATGAGCAGTTCTTC
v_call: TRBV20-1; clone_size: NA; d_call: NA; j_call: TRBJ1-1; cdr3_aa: CSAPLTGWSEAFF; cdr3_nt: TGCAGTGCCCCCCTCACAGGGTGGAGTGAAGCTTTCTTT
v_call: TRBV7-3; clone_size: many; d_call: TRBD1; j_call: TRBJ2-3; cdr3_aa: CASSAQGGTDTQYF; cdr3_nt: TGTGCCAGCAGCGCCCAGGGGGGCACAGATACGCAGTATTTT
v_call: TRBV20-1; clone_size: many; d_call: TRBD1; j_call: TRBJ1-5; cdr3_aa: CSASRQGLSNQPQHF; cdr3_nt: TGCAGTGCTAGCCGACAGGGGCTTAGCAATCAGCCCCAGCATTTT
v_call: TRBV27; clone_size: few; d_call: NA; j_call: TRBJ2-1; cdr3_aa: CASSFRRARRTDEQFF; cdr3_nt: TGTGCCAGCAGTTTTCGACGAGCCCGGCGGACTGATGAGCAGTTCTTC
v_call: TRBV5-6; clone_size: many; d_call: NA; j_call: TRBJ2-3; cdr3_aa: CASSLDLLQGASTDTQYF; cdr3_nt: TGTGCCAGCAGCTTGGACCTTCTACAGGGAGCTAGCACAGATACGCAGTATTTT
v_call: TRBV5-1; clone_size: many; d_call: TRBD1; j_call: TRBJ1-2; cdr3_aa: CASSKEGQDGYGYTF; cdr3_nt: TGCGCCAGCAGCAAAGAGGGACAGGACGGCTATGGCTACACCTTC
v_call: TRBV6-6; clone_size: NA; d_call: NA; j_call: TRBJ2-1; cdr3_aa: CASSYDSYNEQFF; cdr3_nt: TGTGCCAGCAGTTACGACAGCTACAATGAGCAGTTCTTC
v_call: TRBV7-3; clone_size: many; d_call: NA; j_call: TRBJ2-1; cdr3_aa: CASSLNAVADSYNEQFF; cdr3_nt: TGTGCCAGCAGCTTAAACGCGGTGGCGGACTCCTACAATGAGCAGTTCTTC
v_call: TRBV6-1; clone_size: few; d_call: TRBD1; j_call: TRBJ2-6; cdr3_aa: CASSGRTGGLVLTF; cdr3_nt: TGTGCCAGCAGTGGACGGACAGGGGGCCTCGTCCTGACTTTC
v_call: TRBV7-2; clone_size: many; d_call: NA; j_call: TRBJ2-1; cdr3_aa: CASSLAAAANYNEQFF; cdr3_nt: TGTGCCAGCAGCTTAGCGGCAGCGGCCAACTACAATGAGCAGTTCTTC
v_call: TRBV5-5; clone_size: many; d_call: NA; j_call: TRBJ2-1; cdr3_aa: CASSFNTAEQFF; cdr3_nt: TGTGCCAGCAGCTTTAATACGGCTGAGCAGTTCTTC
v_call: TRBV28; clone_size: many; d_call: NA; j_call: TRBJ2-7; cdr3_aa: CASSLFGRVVSYEQYF; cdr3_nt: TGTGCCAGCAGTTTATTTGGCAGGGTAGTCTCCTACGAGCAGTACTTC
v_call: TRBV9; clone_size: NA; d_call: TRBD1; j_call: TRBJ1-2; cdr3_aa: CASSVGDRANGYTF; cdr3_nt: TGTGCCAGCAGCGTAGGTGACAGGGCTAATGGCTACACCTTC
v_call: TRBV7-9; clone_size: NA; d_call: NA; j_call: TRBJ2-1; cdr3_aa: CASSFGHNYNEQFF; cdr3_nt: TGTGCCAGCAGCTTCGGGCACAACTACAATGAGCAGTTCTTC
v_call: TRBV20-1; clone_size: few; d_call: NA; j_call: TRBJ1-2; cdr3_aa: CSARDYTNYGYTF; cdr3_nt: TGCAGTGCTAGAGATTACACCAACTATGGCTACACCTTC
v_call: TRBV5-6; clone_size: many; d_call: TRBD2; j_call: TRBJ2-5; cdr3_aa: CASSLDLAGGETQYF; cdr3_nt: TGTGCCAGCAGCTTGGATCTAGCGGGAGGGGAGACCCAGTACTTC
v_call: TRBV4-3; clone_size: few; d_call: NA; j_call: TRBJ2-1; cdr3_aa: CASSLLGRDSEQFF; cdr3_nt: TGCGCCAGCAGCCTACTCGGGCGGGATAGTGAGCAGTTCTTC
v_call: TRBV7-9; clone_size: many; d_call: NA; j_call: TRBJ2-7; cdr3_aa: CASSLGGPFYEQYF; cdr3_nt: TGTGCCAGCAGCTTAGGAGGACCGTTTTACGAGCAGTACTTC
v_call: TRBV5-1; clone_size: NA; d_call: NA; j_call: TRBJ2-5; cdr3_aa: CASSLANPSQETQYF; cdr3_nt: TGCGCCAGCAGCTTGGCCAATCCCAGCCAAGAGACCCAGTACTTC
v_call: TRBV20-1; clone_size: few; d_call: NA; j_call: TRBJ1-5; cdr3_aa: CSAAGGVNYQPQHF; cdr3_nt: TGCAGTGCTGCCGGGGGGGTTAACTATCAGCCCCAGCATTTT
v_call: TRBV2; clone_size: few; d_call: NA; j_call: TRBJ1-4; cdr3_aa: CASNYNEKLFF; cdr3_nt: TGTGCCAGCAACTATAATGAAAAACTGTTTTTT
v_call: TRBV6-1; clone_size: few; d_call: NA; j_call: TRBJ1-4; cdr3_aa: CASSLLGSGRPNEKLFF; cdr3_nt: TGTGCCAGCAGCCTACTCGGGTCGGGGAGGCCTAATGAAAAACTGTTTTTT
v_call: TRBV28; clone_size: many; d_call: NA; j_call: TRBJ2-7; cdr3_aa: CASSLWTLGGYEQYF; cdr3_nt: TGTGCCAGCAGTTTATGGACACTAGGGGGCTACGAGCAGTACTTC
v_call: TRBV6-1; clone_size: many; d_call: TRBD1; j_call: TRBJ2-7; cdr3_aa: CASSHERDRAYEQYF; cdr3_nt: TGTGCCAGCAGCCACGAAAGGGACAGGGCGTACGAGCAGTACTTC
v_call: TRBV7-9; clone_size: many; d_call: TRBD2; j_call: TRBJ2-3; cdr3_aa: CASSLYGGRTDTQYF; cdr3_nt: TGTGCCAGCAGCTTATATGGCGGGAGAACAGATACGCAGTATTTT
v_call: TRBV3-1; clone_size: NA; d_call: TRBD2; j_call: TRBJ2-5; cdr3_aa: CASSQEDGLAGETQYF; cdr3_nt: TGTGCCAGCAGCCAAGAGGATGGACTAGCGGGAGAGACCCAGTACTTC
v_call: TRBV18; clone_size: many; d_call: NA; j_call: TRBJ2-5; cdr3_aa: CASSPSPETQYF; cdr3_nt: TGTGCCAGCTCACCGAGTCCAGAGACCCAGTACTTC
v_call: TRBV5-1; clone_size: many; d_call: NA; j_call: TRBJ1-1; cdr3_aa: CASSLGRAVPEAFF; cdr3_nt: TGCGCCAGCAGCTTGGGGAGGGCGGTCCCTGAAGCTTTCTTT
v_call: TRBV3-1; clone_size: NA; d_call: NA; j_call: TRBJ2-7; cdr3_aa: CASSQDVMVSGPPPYEQYF; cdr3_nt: TGTGCCAGCAGCCAAGATGTGATGGTTTCAGGGCCCCCTCCCTACGAGCAGTACTTC
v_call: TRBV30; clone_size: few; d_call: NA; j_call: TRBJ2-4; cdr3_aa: CAWSDGHRNIQYF; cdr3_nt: TGTGCCTGGAGTGACGGGCATAGGAACATTCAGTACTTC
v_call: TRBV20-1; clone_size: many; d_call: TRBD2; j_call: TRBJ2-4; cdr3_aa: CSATKAGGTKNIQYF; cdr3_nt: TGCAGTGCTACAAAAGCGGGAGGAACCAAAAACATTCAGTACTTC
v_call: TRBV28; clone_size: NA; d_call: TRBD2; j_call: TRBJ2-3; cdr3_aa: CASSPLFGSGSESTDTQYF; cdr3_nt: TGTGCCAGCAGTCCCCTCTTTGGTAGCGGGAGTGAATCCACAGATACGCAGTATTTT
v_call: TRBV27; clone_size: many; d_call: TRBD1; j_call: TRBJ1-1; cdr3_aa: CASSHTGQGVIPMNTEAFF; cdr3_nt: TGTGCCAGCAGTCACACCGGACAGGGGGTTATACCCATGAACACTGAAGCTTTCTTT
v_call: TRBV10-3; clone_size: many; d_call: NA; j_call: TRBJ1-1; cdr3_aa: CAIKTRDTEAFF; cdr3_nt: TGTGCCATAAAAACGAGGGACACTGAAGCTTTCTTT
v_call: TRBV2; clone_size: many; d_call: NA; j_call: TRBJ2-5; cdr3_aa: CATLGGAYLKTQYF; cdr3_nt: TGTGCCACTCTGGGGGGAGCGTACTTGAAGACCCAGTACTTC
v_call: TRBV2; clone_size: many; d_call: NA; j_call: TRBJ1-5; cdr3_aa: CASSEQSEISPQHF; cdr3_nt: TGTGCCAGCAGTGAACAGTCAGAGATCAGCCCCCAGCATTTT
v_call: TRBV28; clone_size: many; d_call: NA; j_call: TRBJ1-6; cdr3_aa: CASSSLGERSYNSPLHF; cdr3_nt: TGTGCCAGCAGTTCGCTCGGGGAAAGAAGCTATAATTCACCCCTCCACTTT
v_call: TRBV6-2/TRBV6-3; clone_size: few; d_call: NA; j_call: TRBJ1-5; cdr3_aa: CASSRPNSNQPQHF; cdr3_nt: TGTGCCAGCAGCCGCCCTAATAGCAATCAGCCCCAGCATTTT
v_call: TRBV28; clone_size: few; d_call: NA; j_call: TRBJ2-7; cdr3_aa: CASSPIEKHEQYF; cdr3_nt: TGTGCCAGCAGTCCGATAGAAAAACACGAGCAGTACTTC
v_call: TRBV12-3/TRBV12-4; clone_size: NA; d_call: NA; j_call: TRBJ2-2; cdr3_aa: CASRIGTLAGELFF; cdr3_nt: TGTGCCAGCAGGATAGGGACCCTGGCCGGGGAGCTGTTTTTT
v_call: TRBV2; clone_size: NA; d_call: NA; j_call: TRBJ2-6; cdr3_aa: CASSSRTGANVLTF; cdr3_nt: TGTGCCAGCAGCTCACGGACTGGGGCCAACGTCCTGACTTTC
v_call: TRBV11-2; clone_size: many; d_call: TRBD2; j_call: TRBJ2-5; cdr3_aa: CASSLEGWGGETQYF; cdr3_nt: TGTGCCAGCAGCTTAGAGGGATGGGGGGGAGAGACCCAGTACTTC
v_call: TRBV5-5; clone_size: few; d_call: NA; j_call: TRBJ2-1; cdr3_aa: CASSTQPEAVLYNEQFF; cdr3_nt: TGTGCCAGCAGCACTCAACCAGAGGCTGTACTGTACAATGAGCAGTTCTTC
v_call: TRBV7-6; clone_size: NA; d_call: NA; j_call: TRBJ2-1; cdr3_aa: CVSSFLYVGPRYNEQFF; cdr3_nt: TGTGTCAGCAGCTTTTTATATGTGGGACCTCGATACAATGAGCAGTTCTTC